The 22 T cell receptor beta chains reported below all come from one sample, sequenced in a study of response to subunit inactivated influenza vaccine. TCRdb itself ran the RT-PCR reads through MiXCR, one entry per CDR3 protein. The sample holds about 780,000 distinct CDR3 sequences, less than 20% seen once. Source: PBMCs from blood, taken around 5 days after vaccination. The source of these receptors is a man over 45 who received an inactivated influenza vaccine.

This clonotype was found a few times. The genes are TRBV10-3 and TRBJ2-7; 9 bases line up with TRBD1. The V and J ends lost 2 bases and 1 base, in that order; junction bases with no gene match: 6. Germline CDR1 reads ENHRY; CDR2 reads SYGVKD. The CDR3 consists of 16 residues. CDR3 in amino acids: CAISETTGTGSYEQYF. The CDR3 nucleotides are TGTGCCATCAGTGAGACAACCGGGACAGGGTCCTACGAGCAGTACTTC.

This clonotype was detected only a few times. The CDR3 here is CSARDRGGTEAFF. The CDR3 coding sequence is TGCAGTGCTAGAGACAGGGGAGGCACTGAAGCTTTCTTT. The V gene is TRBV20-1, the J gene TRBJ1-1; a possible D gene is TRBD1 (6 bases). The germline gives CDR1 DFQATT, CDR2 SNEGSKA (reference sequence). V was shortened by 0 bases and J by 4 bases, with 9 bases between the two germline ends. The CDR3 runs to 13 residues.

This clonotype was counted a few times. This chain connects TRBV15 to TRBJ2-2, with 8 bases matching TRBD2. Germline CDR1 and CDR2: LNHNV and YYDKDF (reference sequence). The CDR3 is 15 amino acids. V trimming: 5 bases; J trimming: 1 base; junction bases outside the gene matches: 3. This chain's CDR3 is CATSPRGGNTGELFF. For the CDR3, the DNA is TGTGCCACCAGCCCTCGGGGGGGGAACACCGGGGAGCTGTTTTTT. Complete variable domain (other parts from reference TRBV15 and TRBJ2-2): DAMVIQNPRYQVTQFGKPVTLSCSQTLNHNVMYWYQQKSSQAPKLLFHYYDKDFNNEADTPDNFQSRRPNTSFCFLDIRSPGLGDTAMYLCATSPRGGNTGELFFGEGSRLTVL.

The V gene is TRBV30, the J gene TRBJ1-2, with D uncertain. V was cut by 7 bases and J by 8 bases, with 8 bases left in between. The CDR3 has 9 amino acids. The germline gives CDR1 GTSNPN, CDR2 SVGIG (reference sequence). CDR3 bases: TGTGCCTTCCTGTGGGGCTACACCTTC. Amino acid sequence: CAFLWGYTF.

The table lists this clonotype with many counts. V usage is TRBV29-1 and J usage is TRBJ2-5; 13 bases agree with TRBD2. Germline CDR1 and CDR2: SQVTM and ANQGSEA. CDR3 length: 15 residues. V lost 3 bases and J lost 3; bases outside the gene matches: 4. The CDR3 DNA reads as TGCAGCGTTGATGGGACTAGCGGGAAGAAAGAGACCCAGTACTTC. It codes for CSVDGTSGKKETQYF.

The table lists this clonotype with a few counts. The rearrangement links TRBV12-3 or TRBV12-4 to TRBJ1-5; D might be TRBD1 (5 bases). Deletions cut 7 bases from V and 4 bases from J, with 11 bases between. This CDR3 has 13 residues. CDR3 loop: CASTGTPNQPQHF. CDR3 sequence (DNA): TGTGCCAGCACCGGGACCCCGAATCAGCCCCAGCATTTT.

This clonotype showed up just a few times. This chain's CDR3 is CAISAQGDIQYF. The CDR3 DNA reads TGTGCCATCAGTGCCCAGGGGGACATTCAGTACTTC. The V gene is TRBV10-3, the J gene TRBJ2-4; 7 bases map to TRBD1. This CDR3 is 12 amino acids long. Germline V lookup: CDR1 ENHRY, CDR2 SYGVKD. The V segment lost 4 bases and the J segment 8 bases; nucleotides outside the gene matches: 2.

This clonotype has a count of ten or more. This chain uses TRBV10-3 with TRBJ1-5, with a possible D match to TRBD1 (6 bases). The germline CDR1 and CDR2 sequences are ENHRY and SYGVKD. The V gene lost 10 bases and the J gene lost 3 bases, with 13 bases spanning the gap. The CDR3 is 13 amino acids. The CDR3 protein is CATRQAVNQPQHF. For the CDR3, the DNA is TGTGCCACCCGACAGGCGGTCAATCAGCCCCAGCATTTT.

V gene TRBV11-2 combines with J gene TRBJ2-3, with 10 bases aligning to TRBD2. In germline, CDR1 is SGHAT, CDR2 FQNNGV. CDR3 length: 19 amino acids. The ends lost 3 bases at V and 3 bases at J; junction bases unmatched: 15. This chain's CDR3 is CASSFRLAGRAGETDTQYF. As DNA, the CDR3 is TGTGCCAGCAGCTTCAGACTAGCGGGTCGGGCAGGGGAAACAGATACGCAGTATTTT.

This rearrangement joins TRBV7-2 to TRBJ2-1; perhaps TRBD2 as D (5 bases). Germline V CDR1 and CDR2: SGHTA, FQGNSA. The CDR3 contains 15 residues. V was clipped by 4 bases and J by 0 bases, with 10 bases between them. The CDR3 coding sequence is TGTGCCAGCAGCTCGGACTCCTACTCCTACAATGAGCAGTTCTTC. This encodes CASSSDSYSYNEQFF.

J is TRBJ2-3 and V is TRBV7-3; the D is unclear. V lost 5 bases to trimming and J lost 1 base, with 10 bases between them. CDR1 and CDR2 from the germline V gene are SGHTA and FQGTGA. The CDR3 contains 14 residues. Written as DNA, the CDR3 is TGTGCCAGCAGCGGGATCGGAGGCACAGATACGCAGTATTTT. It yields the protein CASSGIGGTDTQYF.

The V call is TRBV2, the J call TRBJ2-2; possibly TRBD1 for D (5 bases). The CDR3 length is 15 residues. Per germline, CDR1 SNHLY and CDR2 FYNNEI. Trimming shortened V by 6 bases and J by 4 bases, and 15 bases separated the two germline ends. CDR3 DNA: TGTGCCAGCAGCCTCAGGGAAGGTGGCACCGGGGAGCTGTTTTTT. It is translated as CASSLREGGTGELFF.

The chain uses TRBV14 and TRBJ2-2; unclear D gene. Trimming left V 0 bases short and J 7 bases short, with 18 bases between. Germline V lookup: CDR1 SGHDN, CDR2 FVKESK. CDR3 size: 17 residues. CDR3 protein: CASSQDLVDHWDGELFF. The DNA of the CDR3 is TGTGCCAGCAGCCAAGATTTAGTGGACCATTGGGACGGGGAGCTGTTTTTT.

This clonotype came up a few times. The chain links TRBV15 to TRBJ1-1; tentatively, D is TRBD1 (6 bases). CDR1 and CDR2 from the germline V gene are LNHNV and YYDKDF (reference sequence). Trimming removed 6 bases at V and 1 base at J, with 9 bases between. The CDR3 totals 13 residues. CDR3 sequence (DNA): TGTGCCACCAGGACAGGTACGAACACTGAAGCTTTCTTT. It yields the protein CATRTGTNTEAFF.

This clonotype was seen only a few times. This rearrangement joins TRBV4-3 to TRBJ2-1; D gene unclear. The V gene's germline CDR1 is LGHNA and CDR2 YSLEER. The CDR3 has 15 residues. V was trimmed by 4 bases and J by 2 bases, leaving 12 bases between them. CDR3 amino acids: CASSRVADAYNEQFF. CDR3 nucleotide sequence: TGCGCCAGCAGCCGAGTTGCAGACGCCTACAATGAGCAGTTCTTC.

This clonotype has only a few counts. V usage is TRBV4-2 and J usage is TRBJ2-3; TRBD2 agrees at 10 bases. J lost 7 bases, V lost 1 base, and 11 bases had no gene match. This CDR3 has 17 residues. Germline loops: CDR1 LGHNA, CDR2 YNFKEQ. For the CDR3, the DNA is TGTGCCAGCAGCCAAGCCGTACTAGCGGGGCCCTTGAATACGCAGTATTTT. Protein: CASSQAVLAGPLNTQYF.

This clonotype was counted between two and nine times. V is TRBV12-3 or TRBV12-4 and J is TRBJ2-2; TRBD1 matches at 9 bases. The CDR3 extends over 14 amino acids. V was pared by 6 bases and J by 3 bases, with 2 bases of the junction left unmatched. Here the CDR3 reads CASRGQGHTGELFF. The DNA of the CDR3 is TGTGCCAGCAGGGGACAGGGTCACACCGGGGAGCTGTTTTTT.

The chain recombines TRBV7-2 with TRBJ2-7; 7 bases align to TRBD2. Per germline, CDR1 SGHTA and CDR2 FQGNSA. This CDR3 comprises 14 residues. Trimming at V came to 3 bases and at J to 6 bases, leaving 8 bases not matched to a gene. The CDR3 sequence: CASSFITREGEQYF. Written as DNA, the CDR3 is TGTGCCAGCAGCTTTATCACAAGGGAGGGCGAGCAGTACTTC. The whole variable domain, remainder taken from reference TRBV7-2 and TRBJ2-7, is GAGVSQSPSNKVTEKGKDVELRCDPISGHTALYWYRQSLGQGLEFLIYFQGNSAPDKSGLPSDRFSAERTGGSVSTLTIQRTQQEDSAVYLCASSFITREGEQYFGPGTRLTVT.

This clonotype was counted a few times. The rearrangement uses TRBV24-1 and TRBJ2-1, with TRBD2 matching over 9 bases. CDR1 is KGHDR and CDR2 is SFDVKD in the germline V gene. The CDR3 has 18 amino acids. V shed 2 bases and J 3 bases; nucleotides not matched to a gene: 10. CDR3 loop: CATSDSQTGLANYNEQFF. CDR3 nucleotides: TGTGCCACCAGTGATTCCCAGACTGGACTAGCGAACTACAATGAGCAGTTCTTC.

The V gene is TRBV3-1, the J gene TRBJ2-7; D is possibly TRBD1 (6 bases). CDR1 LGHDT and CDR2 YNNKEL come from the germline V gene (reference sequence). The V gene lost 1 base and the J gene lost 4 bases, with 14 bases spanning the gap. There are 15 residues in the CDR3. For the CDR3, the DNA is TGTGCCAGCAGCCAAGTGTTCGCGCAGGGGTACGAGCAGTACTTC. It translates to CASSQVFAQGYEQYF.

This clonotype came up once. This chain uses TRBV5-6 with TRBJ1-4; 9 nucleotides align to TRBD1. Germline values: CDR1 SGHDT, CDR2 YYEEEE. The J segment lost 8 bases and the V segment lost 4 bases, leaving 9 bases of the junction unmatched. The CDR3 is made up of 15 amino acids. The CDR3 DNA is TGTGCCAGCAGCACCACAGGGGGCAGGAACGAAAAACTGTTTTTT. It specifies CASSTTGGRNEKLFF.

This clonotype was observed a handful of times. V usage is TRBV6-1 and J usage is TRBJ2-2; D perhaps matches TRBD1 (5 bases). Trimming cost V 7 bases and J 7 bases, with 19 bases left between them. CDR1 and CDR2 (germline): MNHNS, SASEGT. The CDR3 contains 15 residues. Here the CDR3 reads CASKRAPHQGGELFF. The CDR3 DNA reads TGTGCCAGCAAACGGGCCCCACACCAGGGCGGGGAGCTGTTTTTT.